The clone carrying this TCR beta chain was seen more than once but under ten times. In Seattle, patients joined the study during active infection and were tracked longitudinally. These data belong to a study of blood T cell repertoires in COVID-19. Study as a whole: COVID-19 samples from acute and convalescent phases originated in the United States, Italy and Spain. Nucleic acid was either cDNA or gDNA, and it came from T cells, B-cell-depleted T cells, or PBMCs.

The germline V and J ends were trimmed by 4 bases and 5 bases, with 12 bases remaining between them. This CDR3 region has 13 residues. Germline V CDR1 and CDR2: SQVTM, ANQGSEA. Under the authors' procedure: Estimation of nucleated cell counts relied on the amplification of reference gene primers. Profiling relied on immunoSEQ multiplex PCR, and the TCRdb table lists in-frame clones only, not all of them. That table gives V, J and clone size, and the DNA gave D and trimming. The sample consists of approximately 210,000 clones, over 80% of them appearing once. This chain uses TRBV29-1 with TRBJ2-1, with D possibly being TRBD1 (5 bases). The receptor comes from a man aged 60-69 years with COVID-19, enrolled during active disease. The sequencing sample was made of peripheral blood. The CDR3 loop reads CSVGTSWDNEQFF. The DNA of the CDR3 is TGCAGCGTTGGGACATCGTGGGACAATGAGCAGTTCTTC.